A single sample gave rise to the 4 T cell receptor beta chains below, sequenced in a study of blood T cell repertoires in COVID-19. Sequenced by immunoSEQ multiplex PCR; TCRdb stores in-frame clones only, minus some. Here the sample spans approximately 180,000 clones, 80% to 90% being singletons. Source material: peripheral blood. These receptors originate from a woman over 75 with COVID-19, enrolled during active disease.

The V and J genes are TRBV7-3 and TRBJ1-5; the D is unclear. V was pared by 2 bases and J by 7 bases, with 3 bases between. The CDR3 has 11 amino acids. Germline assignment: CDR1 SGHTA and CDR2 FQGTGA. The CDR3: CASSLQQPQHF. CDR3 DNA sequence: TGTGCCAGCAGCTTACAACAGCCCCAGCATTTT.

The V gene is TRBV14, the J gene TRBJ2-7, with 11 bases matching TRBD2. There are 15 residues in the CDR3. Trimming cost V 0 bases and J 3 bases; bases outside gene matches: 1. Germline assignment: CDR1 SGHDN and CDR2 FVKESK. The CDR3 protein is CASSQDSGGGYEQYF. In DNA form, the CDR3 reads TGTGCCAGCAGCCAAGATAGCGGGGGGGGCTACGAGCAGTACTTC. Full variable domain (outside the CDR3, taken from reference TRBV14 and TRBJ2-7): EAGVTQFPSHSVIEKGQTVTLRCDPISGHDNLYWYRRVMGKEIKFLLHFVKESKQDESGMPNNRFLAERTGGTYSTLKVQPAELEDSGVYFCASSQDSGGGYEQYFGPGTRLTVT.

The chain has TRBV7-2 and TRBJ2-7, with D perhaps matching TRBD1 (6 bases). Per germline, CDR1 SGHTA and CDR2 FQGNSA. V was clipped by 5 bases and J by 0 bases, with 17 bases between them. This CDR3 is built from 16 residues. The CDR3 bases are TGTGCCAGCAGCCAATGGGGACATAGGAGCTCCTACGAGCAGTACTTC. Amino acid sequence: CASSQWGHRSSYEQYF.

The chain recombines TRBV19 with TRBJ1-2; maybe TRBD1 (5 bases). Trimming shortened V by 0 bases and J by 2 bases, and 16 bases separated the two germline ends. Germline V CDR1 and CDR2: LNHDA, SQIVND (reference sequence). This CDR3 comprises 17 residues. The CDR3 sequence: CASSIENRLISNYGYTF. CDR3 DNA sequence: TGTGCCAGTAGTATAGAGAACAGGCTCATTTCCAACTATGGCTACACCTTC.